The clone carrying this T cell receptor (beta chain) showed up just a few times. Its matching antigen is unknown. The data belong to a study of spatial heterogeneity in lung cancer. On the study more broadly: Tumor-region TCR transcript counts correlated strongly with a T cell module score from matched bulk RNA-seq.

All TCR cDNA molecules were individually tagged with a unique molecular identifier. MiXCR, applied by TCRdb to the 5' RACE reads, yields one record per CDR3 protein. The repertoire holds about 100,000 distinct CDR3 sequences, with nearly 4.5% as singletons. Documented time point: sample taken at primary tumor resection. Donation came from 70 or so patients with untreated early-stage non-small cell lung cancer. Study results and caveats: Tumors with more nonsynonymous mutations had more expanded intratumoral alpha and beta TCRs. Alpha chain coverage of tumor T cells was estimated at about 7%, and beta chain coverage at approximately 13%.

Trimming cost V 0 bases and J 2 bases; bases outside gene matches: 8. The CDR3 contains 17 residues. Germline values: CDR1 MGHRA, CDR2 YSYEKL. This chain connects TRBV4-1 to TRBJ1-1; 8 nucleotides align to TRBD1. The receptor comes from a male donor with early-stage non-small cell lung cancer. The sample here was lung tumor tissue, taken at surgery. The CDR3 is CASSQDWGTGFNTEAFF. The DNA for the CDR3 is TGCGCCAGCAGCCAAGATTGGGGGACAGGATTTAACACTGAAGCTTTCTTT.